This TCR beta chain was identified in a study of tumor-infiltrating lymphocytes in primary liver carcinoma. Overall study: Both sexes were represented among patients, who were 30 to 69 years old. Study-wide findings and caveats: Tumors and blood were compared for top-250-clone fraction, and tumors had the significantly higher value (p = 0.039).

Co-extracted RNA and DNA came from around 20-30 mg of unsorted bulk tissue. Chronic HBV infection, untreated so far, was present in the patients. For this clonotype: The antigen remains undetermined. This could be a read error, since a much larger clone is one nucleotide away.

The CDR3 is made up of 14 amino acids. The germline CDR1 and CDR2 sequences are MNHEY and SVGAGI. TCR beta cDNA was prepared out of 500 ng total RNA by means of a constant-region primer. ARM-PCR, slightly modified, supplied the TCR beta libraries through three nested multiplex PCR rounds. Running roughly 10 cycles apiece, the first two PCR rounds relied on TRBV1-TRBV30 forward primers together with a C-beta reverse primer. In TCRdb, the multiplex PCR reads were re-called with MiXCR into one record per CDR3 protein. Among 95,000 to 150,000 distinct CDR3 sequences listed, 65% to 75% were seen once. Sequences were obtained from tumor-adjacent normal liver tissue. The chain is built from TRBV6-5 and TRBJ1-5; TRBD1 aligns across 7 bases. The sequence was collected from a woman aged 55 to 70 with primary liver carcinoma and hepatitis B virus infection. Here the CDR3 reads CASSWDSNYQSQHF. CDR3 bases: TGTGCCAGCAGTTGGGACAGCAACTATCAGTCCCAGCATTTT.